This T cell receptor delta chain was recovered during a study of gammadelta T cells in human blood (dated by TCRdb to 2020 to 2021). Libraries were prepared through RT-PCR. The sequencing machine was an Illumina MiSeq. The public reads were reprocessed by TCRdb using CATT, and rows of matching DNA were later combined. This sample comprises a few hundred delta-chain clones, almost 35% of them detected only once. About 20% of the sample goes to the ten largest clones. General findings and caveats noted by the study authors: According to the study, polyclonal expansion of innate gamma-delta T cells right after birth appeared to be driven by microbial exposure.

Details on this clone: Its antigen specificity is not known. Per-base quality was not reported, and no clone a single base away is much larger than it.

Reading the germline V gene gives CDR1 GEAIGNYY and CDR2 EKD. V loses 1 base at its end and J loses 7 bases; junction bases beyond the gene matches: 4. From the cysteine up to the phenylalanine, the CDR3 has a length of 15 residues. Kept here is only the CDR3 DNA, which spans 45 bases and is read in frame from base 1. The sequence links TRDV2 to TRDJ2, and 11 junctional nucleotides match TRDD3. Matching the DNA to germline supplied the J gene, which TCRdb does not give. The TCR comes from a newborn. The sequenced sample consisted of Vgamma9Vdelta2 gamma-delta T cells from cord blood. The DNA sequence reads TGTGCCTGTGACACACTGGGGGATATGATAGCACAACTCTTCTTT. The resulting protein is CACDTLGDMIAQLFF.